This T cell receptor (beta chain) was recovered during a study of T cells expressing NK-cell markers. Study details: Sequencing of TCR beta repertoires drew on sorted CD3+CD56+NKG2C+, CD3+CD56+NKG2C- and CD3+CD56-NKG2C+ T cells.

Regarding this clonotype: Its antigen is unidentified.

This CDR3 comprises 14 residues. After re-calling the 5' RACE reads, TCRdb lists one entry per CDR3 protein, DNA absent. The listing contains 400,000 to 500,000 distinct CDR3 sequences. Study-level results: Unclear, still, was the HCMV specificity of the expanded NKG2C+ T cell clones.

What was sequenced was blood T cells: a sorted CD56 or NKG2C T cell subset, CD4+ or CD8+ T cells, or bulk PBMC T cells (not recorded which). This chain uses TRBV12-3 or TRBV12-4 with TRBJ1-2. This clonotype was sampled from a woman aged 18 to 75 in good health. The CDR3 sequence is CASSRHGDNYSYTF.